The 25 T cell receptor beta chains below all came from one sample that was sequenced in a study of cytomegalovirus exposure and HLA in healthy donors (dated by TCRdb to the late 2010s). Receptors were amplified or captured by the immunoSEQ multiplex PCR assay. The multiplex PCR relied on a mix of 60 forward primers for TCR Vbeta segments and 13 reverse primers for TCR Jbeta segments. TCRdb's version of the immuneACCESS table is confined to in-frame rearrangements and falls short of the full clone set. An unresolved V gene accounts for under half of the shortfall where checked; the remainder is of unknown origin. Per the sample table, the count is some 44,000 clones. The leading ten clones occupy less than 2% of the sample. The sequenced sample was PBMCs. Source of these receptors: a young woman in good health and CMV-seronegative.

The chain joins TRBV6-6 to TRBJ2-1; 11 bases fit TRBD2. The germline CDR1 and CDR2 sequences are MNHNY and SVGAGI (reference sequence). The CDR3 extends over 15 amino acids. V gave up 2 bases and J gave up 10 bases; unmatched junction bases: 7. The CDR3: CASSYPTSGRQEQFF. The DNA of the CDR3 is TGTGCCAGCAGTTACCCCACTAGCGGGAGACAGGAGCAGTTCTTC.

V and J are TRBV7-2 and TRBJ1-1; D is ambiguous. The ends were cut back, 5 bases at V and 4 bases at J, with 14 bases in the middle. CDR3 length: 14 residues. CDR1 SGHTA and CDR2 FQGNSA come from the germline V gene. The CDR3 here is CASSPDGGSTEAFF. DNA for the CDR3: TGTGCCAGCAGCCCCGATGGAGGGTCCACTGAAGCTTTCTTT.

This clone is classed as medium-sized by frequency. The CDR3 here is CASSLGNREEEKLFF. The CDR3 DNA follows: TGTGCCAGCAGTTTAGGAAACAGGGAAGAGGAAAAACTGTTTTTT. This chain connects TRBV27 to TRBJ1-4; D possibly corresponds to TRBD1 (6 bases). The CDR3 is made up of 15 amino acids. Germline assignment: CDR1 MNHEY and CDR2 SMNVEV (reference sequence). Trimming took 2 bases from V and 8 from J, leaving 15 bases between them.

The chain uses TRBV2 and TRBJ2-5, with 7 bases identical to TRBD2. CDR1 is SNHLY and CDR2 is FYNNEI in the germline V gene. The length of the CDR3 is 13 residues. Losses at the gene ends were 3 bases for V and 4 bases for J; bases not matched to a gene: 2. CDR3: CASSEGGVETQYF. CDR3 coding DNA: TGTGCCAGCAGTGAGGGGGGGGTAGAGACCCAGTACTTC.

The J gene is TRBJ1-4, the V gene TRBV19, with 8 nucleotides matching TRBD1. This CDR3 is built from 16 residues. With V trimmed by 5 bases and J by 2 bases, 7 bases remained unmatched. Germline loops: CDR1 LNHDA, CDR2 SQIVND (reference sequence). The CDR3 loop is CASSLTGGSTNEKLFF. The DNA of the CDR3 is TGTGCCAGTAGTCTCACAGGGGGATCGACTAATGAAAAACTGTTTTTT. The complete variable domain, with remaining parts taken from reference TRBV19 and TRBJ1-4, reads DGGITQSPKYLFRKEGQNVTLSCEQNLNHDAMYWYRQDPGQGLRLIYYSQIVNDFQKGDIAEGYSVSREKKESFPLTVTSAQKNPTAFYLCASSLTGGSTNEKLFFGSGTQLSVL.

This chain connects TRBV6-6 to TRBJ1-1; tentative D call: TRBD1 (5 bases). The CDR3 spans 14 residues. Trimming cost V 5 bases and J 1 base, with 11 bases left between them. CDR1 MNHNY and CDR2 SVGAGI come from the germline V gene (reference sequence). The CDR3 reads CASSIPGGNTEAFF. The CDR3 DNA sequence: TGTGCCAGCAGTATCCCGGGGGGGAACACTGAAGCTTTCTTT.

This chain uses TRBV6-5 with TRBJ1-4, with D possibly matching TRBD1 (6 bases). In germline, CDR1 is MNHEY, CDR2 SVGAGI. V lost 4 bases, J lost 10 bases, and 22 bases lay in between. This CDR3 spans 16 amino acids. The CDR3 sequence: CASSSEPQGVQGKLFF. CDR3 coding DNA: TGTGCCAGCAGTTCCGAACCTCAAGGAGTACAGGGAAAACTGTTTTTT.

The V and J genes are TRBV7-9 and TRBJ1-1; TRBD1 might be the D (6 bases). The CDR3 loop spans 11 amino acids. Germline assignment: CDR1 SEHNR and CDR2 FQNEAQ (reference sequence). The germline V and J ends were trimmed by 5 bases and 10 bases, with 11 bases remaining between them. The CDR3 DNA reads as TGTGCCAGCAGCCTTCGACAGGCAGCTTTCTTT. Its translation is CASSLRQAAFF.

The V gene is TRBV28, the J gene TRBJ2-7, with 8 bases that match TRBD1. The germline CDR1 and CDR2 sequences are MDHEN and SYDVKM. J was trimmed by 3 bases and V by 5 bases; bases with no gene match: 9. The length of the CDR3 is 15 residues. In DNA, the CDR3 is TGTGCCAGCAGTCCCGGGACAGGTGGATACTACGAGCAGTACTTC. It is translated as CASSPGTGGYYEQYF. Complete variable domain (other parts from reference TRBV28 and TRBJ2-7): DVKVTQSSRYLVKRTGEKVFLECVQDMDHENMFWYRQDPGLGLRLIYFSYDVKMKEKGDIPEGYSVSREKKERFSLILESASTNQTSMYLCASSPGTGGYYEQYFGPGTRLTVT.

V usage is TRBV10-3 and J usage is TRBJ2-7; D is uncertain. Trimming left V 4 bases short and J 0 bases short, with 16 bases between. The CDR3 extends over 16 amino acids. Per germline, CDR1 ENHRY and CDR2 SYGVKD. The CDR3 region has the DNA TGTGCCATCAGTGCAAGCCTAGGCGGTGGCTCCTACGAGCAGTACTTC. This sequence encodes CAISASLGGGSYEQYF.

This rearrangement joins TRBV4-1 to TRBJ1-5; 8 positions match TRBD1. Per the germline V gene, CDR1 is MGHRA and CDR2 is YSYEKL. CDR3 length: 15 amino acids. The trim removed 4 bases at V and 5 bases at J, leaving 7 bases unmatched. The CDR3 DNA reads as TGCGCCAGCAGCCCAATACAGGGGGATCATCAGCCCCAGCATTTT. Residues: CASSPIQGDHQPQHF.

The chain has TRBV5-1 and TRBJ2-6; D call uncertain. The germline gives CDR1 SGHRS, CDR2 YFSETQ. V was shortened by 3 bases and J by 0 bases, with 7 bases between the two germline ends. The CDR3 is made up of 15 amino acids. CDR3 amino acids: CASSSQFSGANVLTF. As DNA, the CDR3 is TGCGCCAGCAGCTCCCAGTTCTCTGGGGCCAACGTCCTGACTTTC.

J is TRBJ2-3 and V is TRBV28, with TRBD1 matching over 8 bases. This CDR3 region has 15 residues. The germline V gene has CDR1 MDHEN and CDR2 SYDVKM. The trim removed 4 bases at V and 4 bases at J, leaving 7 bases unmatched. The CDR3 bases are TGTGCCAGCAGTTCCGCCGGGACAGGCCCAGATACGCAGTATTTT. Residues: CASSSAGTGPDTQYF.

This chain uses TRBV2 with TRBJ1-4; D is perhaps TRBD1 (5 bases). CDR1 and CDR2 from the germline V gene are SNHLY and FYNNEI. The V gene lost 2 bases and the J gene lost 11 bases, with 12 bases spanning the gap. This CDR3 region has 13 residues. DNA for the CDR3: TGTGCCAGCAGTGAATCGGGGGAGAGGAAACTGTTTTTT. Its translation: CASSESGERKLFF.

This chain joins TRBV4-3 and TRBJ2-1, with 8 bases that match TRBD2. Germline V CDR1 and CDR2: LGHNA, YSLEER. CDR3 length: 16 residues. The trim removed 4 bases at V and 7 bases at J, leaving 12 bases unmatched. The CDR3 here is CASSPKGAGDRNEQFF. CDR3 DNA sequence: TGCGCCAGCAGCCCGAAGGGAGCGGGAGATCGTAATGAGCAGTTCTTC.

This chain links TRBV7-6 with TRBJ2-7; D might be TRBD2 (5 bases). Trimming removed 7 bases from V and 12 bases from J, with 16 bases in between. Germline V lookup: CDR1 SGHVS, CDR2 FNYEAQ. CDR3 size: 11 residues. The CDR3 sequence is CASTPRGLPYF. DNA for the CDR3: TGTGCCAGCACCCCGAGAGGACTCCCGTACTTC.

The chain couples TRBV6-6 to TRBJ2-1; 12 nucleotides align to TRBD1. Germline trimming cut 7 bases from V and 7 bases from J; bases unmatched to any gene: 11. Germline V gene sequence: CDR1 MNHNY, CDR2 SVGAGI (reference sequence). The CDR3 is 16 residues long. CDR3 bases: TGTGCCAGCACCAACACGGGACAGGGGGCCCAAAATGAGCAGTTCTTC. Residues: CASTNTGQGAQNEQFF.

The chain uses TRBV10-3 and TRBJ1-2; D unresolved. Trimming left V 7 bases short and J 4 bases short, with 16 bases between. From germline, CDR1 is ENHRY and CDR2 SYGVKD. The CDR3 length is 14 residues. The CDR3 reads CAITEPGGAYGYTF. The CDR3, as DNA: TGTGCCATCACCGAGCCAGGAGGCGCCTATGGCTACACCTTC.

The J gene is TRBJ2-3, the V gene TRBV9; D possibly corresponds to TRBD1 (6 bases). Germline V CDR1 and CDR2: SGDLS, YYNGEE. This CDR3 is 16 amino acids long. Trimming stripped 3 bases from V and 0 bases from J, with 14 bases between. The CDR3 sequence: CASSGQGISSTDTQYF. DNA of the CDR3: TGTGCCAGCAGCGGCCAGGGGATATCTAGCACAGATACGCAGTATTTT.

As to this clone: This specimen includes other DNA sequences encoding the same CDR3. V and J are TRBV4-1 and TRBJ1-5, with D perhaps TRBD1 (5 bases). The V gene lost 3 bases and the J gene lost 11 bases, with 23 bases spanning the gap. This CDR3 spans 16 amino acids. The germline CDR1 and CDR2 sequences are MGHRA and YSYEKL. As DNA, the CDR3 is TGCGCCAGCAGCCAGAGTATGGCAAGGGGCCCCTCAGCCCAGCATTTT. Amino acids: CASSQSMARGPSAQHF.

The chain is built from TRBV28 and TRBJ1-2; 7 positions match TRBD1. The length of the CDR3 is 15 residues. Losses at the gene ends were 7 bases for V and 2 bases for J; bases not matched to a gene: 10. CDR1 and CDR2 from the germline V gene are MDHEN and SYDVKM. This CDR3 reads CASTLRRDSNYGYTF. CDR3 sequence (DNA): TGTGCCAGCACGCTGCGCCGGGACAGCAACTATGGCTACACCTTC.

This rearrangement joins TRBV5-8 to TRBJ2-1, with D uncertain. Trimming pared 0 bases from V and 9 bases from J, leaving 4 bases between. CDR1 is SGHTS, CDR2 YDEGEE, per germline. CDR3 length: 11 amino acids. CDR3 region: CASSLAREQFF. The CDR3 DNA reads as TGTGCCAGCAGCTTGGCCCGTGAGCAGTTCTTC.

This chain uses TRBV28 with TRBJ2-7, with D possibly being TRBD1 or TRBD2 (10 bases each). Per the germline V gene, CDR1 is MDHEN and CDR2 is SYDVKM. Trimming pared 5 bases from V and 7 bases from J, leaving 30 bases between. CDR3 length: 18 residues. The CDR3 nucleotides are TGTGCCAGCAGTCCGGGGACAGGGGCCCTAGCGGGAGCGCTGGAGCAGTACTTC. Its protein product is CASSPGTGALAGALEQYF.

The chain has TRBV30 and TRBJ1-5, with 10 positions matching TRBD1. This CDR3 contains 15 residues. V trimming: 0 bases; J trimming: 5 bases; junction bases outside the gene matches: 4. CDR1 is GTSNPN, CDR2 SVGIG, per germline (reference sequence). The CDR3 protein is CAWSVQTGGHQPQHF. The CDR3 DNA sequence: TGTGCCTGGAGTGTACAGACAGGGGGCCATCAGCCCCAGCATTTT.

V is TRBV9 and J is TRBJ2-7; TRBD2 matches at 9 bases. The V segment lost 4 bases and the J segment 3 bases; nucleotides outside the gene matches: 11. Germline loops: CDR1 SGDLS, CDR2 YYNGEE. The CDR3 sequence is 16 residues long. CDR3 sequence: CASSSKETSGGYEQYF. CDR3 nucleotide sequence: TGTGCCAGCAGCTCCAAAGAGACTAGCGGTGGCTACGAGCAGTACTTC.